This is a list of T cell receptor beta chains from one sample in a study of T-cell memory formation after mild COVID-19. TCRdb analysed the 5' RACE reads with MiXCR anew, one entry per CDR3 protein. Seen here are about 270,000 distinct CDR3 sequences, 15% observed once, and the top ten hold 2% to 2.5%. Sequenced input: PBMCs or a T cell subset sorted from them (not recorded which). These receptors were obtained from an adult woman who had mild COVID-19 (a few samples of this study predate the infection). Cell type and time point are not known. CDR3s include the opening cysteine and the closing phenylalanine or tryptophan. Fields, in order: V gene, J gene, CDR3 protein.

TRBV12-3/TRBV12-4	TRBJ1-5	CASSLKLGQVNQPQHF
TRBV7-9	TRBJ2-6	CASSPPGVSGANVLTF
TRBV18	TRBJ2-7	CASSPDGLQSYEQYF
TRBV12-3/TRBV12-4	TRBJ2-1	CASSFLVGTEQFF
TRBV12-3/TRBV12-4	TRBJ1-1	CASSSQRTANTEAFF
TRBV5-6	TRBJ1-2	CASSLLGQLDYGYTF
TRBV7-9	TRBJ1-2	CASSSNNRDRVRGYTF
TRBV5-1	TRBJ2-2	CASTQGTSRTGELFF
TRBV3-1	TRBJ2-1	CASSRSGSLTNEQFF
TRBV12-3/TRBV12-4	TRBJ2-3	CASSLALAGATDTQYF
TRBV10-3	TRBJ2-1	CAISPGGNEQFF
TRBV4-2	TRBJ2-5	CASSRGLAGEETQYF
TRBV12-3/TRBV12-4	TRBJ2-1	CASSLNPDSRHGEQFF
TRBV3-1	TRBJ2-3	CASSPRLAAVSTDTQYF
TRBV12-3/TRBV12-4	TRBJ2-3	CASSPYRGRKDTQYF
TRBV29-1	TRBJ1-1	CSVGWTGGANTEAFF
TRBV29-1	TRBJ1-2	CSVFPELWRGRQNYGYTF
TRBV12-5	TRBJ1-1	CASGLGFNTEAFF
TRBV15	TRBJ1-1	CATSKQMNTEAFF
TRBV3-1	TRBJ1-4	CASSPTNPAEKLFF
TRBV4-1	TRBJ1-4	CASSQDNGKLFF
TRBV7-9	TRBJ1-1	CASSLIKRQGFEAFF
TRBV24-1	TRBJ2-1	CATSRLANNEQFF
TRBV6-2/TRBV6-3	TRBJ2-7	CASSTPGQGTRDEQYF
TRBV25-1	TRBJ1-2	CASSESGSTLSGYTF
TRBV5-1	TRBJ2-3	CASSLGLAGVSSTDTQYF
TRBV12-3/TRBV12-4	TRBJ1-4	CASSLGSTNEKLFF
TRBV9	TRBJ2-3	CASSGTGNTQYF
TRBV4-3	TRBJ2-7	CASSQDVQGARYEQYF